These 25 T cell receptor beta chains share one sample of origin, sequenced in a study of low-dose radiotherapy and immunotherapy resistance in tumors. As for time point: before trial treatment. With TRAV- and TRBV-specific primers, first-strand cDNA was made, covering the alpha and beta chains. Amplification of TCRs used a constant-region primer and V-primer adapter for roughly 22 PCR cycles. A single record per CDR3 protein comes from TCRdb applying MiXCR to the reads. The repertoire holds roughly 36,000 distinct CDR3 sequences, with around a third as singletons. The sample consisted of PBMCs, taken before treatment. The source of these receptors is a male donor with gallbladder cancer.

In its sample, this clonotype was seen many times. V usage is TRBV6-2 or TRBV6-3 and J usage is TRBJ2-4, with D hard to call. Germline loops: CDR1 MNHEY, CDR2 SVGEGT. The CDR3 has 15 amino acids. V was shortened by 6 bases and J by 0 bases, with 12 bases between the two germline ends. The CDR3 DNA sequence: TGTGCCAGCAGCTCGCTCCCGCTAGCCAAAAACATTCAGTACTTC. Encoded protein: CASSSLPLAKNIQYF.

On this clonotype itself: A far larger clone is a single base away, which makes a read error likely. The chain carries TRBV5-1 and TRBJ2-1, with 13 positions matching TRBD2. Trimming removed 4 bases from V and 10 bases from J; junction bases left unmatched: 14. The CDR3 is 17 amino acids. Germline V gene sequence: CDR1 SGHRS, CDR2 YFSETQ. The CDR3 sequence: CASSPLGLAGVSYEQFF. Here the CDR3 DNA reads TGCGCCAGCAGCCCCCTCGGACTAGCGGGAGTAAGCTACGAGCAGTTCTTC.

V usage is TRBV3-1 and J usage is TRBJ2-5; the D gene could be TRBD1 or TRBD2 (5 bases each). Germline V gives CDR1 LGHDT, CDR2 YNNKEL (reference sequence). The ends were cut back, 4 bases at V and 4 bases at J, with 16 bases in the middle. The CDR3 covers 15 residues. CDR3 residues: CASSRGNAGSETQYF. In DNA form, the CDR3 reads TGTGCCAGCAGCCGAGGGAATGCAGGGTCAGAGACCCAGTACTTC.

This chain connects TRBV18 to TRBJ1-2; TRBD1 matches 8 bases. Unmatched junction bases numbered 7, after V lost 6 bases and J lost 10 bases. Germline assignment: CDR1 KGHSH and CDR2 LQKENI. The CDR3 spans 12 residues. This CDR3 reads CASSPQTGDYTF. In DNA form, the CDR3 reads TGTGCCAGCTCTCCCCAGACAGGGGACTACACCTTC.

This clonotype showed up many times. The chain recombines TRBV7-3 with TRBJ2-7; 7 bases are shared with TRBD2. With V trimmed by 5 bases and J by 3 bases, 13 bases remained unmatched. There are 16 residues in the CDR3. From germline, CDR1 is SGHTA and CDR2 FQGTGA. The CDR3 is CASSPLGQGGDYEQYF. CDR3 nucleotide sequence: TGTGCCAGCAGCCCTCTCGGGCAGGGAGGGGACTACGAGCAGTACTTC.

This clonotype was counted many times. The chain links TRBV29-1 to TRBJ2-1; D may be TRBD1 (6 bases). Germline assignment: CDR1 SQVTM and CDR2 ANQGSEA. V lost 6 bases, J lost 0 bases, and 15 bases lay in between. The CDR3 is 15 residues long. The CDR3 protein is CSVPRTESSYNEQFF. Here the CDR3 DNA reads TGCAGCGTCCCGAGGACAGAGAGCTCCTACAATGAGCAGTTCTTC.

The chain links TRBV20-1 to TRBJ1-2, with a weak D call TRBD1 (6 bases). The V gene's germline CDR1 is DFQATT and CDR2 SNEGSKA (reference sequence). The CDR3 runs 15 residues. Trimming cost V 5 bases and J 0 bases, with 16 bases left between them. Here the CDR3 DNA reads TGCAGTGCTGTCCAGACAGGCACAACTAACTATGGCTACACCTTC. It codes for CSAVQTGTTNYGYTF.

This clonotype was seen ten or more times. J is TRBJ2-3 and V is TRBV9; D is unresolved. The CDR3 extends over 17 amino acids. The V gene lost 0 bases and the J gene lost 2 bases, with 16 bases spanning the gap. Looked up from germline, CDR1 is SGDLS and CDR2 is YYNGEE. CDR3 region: CASSVVGSSRVTDTQYF. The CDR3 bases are TGTGCCAGCAGCGTAGTGGGCAGCTCACGGGTCACAGATACGCAGTATTTT.

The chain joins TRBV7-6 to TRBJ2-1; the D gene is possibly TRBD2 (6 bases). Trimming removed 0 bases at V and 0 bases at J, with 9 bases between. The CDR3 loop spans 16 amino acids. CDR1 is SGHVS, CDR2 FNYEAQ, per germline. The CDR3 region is CASSLARGSSYNEQFF. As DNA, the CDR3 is TGTGCCAGCAGCTTAGCTCGGGGGAGCTCCTACAATGAGCAGTTCTTC.

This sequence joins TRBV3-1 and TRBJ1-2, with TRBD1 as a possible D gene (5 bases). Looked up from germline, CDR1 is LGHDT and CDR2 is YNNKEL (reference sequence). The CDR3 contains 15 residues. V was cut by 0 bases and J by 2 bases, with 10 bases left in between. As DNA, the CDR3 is TGTGCCAGCAGCCAAGATTGGGCAGGGAACTATGGCTACACCTTC. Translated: CASSQDWAGNYGYTF. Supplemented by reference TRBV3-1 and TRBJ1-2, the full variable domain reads DTAVSQTPKYLVTQMGNDKSIKCEQNLGHDTMYWYKQDSKKFLKIMFSYNNKELIINETVPNRFSPKSPDKAHLNLHINSLELGDSAVYFCASSQDWAGNYGYTFGSGTRLTVV.

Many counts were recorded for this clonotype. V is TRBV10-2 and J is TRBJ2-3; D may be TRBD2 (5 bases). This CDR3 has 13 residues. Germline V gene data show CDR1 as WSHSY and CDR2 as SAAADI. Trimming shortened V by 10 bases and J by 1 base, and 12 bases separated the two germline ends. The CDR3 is CATRGPGTDTQYF. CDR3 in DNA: TGCGCCACCCGAGGGCCGGGCACAGATACGCAGTATTTT.

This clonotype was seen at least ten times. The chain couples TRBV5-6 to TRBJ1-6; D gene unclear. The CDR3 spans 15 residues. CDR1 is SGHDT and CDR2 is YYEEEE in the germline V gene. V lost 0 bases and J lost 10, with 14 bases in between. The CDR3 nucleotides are TGTGCCAGCAGCTTGGATACACGGCCATTATCACCCCTCCACTTT. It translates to CASSLDTRPLSPLHF.

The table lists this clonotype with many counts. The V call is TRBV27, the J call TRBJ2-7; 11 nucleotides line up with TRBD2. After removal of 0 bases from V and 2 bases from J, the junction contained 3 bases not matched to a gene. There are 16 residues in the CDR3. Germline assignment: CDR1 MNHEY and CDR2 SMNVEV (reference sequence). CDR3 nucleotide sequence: TGTGCCAGCAGTTTATCGGGGACTAGCGGTACCTACGAGCAGTACTTC. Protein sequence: CASSLSGTSGTYEQYF.

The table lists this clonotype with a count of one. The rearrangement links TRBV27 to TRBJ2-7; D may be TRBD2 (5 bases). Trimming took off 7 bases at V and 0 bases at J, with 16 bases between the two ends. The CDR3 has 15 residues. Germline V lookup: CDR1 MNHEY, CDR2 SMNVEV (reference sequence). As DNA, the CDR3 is TGTGCCAGCAAAGAACCGGGAAGGAGCTCCTACGAGCAGTACTTC. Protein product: CASKEPGRSSYEQYF.

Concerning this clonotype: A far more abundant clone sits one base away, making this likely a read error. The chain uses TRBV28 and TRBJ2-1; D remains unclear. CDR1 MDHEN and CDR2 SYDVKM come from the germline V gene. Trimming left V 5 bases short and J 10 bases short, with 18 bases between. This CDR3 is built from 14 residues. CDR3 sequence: CASSLSARSYEQFF. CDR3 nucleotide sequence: TGTGCCAGCAGTCTCAGCGCTCGCTCCTACGAGCAGTTCTTC.

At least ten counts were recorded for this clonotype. CDR3 nucleotide sequence: TGTGCAAGTCGCTTAGGGAGGACAGGCCTATTCTCTGGGGCCAACGTCCTGACTTTC. It codes for CASRLGRTGLFSGANVLTF. The J gene is TRBJ2-6, the V gene TRBV12-2; the D call in the table, TRBD1, was not verified against the DNA. TRBV12-2 is a pseudogene segment. CDR3 length: 19 amino acids.

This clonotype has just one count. The CDR3 sequence is CASSYGTGQETQYF. As DNA, the CDR3 is TGTGCCAGCAGTTACGGGACAGGACAAGAGACCCAGTACTTC. The chain has TRBV6-5 and TRBJ2-5, with 8 bases lining up with TRBD1. V shed 2 bases, J shed 2 bases, and the junction held 1 base outside the gene matches. The germline CDR1 and CDR2 sequences are MNHEY and SVGAGI. The CDR3 sequence is 14 residues long.

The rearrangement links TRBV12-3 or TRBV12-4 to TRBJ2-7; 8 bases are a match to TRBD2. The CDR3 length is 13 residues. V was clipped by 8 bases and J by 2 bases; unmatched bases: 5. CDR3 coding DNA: TGTGCCAGCCGGACGGGGGGGGCCTACGAGCAGTACTTC. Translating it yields CASRTGGAYEQYF.

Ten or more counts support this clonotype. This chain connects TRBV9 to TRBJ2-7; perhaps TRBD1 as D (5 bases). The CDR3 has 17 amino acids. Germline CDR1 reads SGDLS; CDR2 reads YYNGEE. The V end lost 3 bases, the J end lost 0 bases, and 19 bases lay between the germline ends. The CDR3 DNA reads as TGTGCCAGCAGCGCCGTTACCCAGGGCAGGAGCTCCTACGAGCAGTACTTC. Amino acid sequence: CASSAVTQGRSSYEQYF.

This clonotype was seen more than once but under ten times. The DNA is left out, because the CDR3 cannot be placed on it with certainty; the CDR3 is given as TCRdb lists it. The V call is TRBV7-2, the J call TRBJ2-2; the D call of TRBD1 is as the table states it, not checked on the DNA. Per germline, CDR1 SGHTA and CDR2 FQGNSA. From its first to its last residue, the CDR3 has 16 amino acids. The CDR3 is CASSARRGNTGELFFF.

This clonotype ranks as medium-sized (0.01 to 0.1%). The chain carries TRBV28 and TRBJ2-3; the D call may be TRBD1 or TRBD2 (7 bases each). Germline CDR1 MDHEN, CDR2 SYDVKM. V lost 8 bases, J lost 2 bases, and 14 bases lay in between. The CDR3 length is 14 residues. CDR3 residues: CASQGGRHTDTQYF. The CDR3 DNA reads TGTGCCAGCCAGGGGGGGAGGCACACAGATACGCAGTATTTT.

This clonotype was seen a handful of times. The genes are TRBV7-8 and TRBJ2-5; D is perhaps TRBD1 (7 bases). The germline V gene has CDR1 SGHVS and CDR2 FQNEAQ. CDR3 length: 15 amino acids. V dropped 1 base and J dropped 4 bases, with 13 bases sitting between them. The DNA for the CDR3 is TGTGCCAGCAGCTTAGGGACAGGAGGGGGAGAGACCCAGTACTTC. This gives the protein CASSLGTGGGETQYF.

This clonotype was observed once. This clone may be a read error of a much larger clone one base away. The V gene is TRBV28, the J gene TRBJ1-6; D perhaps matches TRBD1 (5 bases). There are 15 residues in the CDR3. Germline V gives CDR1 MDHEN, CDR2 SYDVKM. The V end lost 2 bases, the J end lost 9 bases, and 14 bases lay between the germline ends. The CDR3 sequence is CASSLRTGDSSPLHF. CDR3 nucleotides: TGTGCCAGCAGTTTAAGGACGGGGGATAGTTCACCCCTCCACTTT.

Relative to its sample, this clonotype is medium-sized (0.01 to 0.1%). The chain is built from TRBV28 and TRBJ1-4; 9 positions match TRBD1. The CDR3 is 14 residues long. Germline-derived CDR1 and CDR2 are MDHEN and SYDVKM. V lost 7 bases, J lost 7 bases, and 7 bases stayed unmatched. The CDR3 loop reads CASISGQGFEKLFF. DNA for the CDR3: TGTGCCAGCATATCGGGACAGGGCTTTGAAAAACTGTTTTTT.

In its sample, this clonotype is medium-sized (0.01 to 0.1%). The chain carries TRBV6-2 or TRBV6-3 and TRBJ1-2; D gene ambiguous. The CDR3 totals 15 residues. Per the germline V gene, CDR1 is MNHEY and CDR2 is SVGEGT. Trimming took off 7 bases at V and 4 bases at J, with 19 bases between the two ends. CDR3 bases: TGTGCCAGCACCAGATCCCTCGCAGAAGTCTATGGCTACACCTTC. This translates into CASTRSLAEVYGYTF.